The 10 T cell receptor beta chains listed next were all sequenced from one sample in a study of PD-1 blockade in classical Hodgkin lymphoma. Every single patient, without exception, relapsed after autologous stem cell transplantation, and brentuximab vedotin exposure varied. Using immunoSEQ multiplex PCR, the repertoire was profiled, and TCRdb retains in-frame clones only, with some absent. The sample shows some 20,000 clones, about 71% of them seen only once. The sequencing used peripheral blood mononuclear cells (PBMCs), collected at baseline. The origin of the receptors is a human donor with classical Hodgkin lymphoma.

The chain joins TRBV5-1 to TRBJ1-4; D is unresolved. The CDR3 totals 15 residues. The V and J ends lost 2 bases and 4 bases respectively, with 12 bases between them. Germline loops: CDR1 SGHRS, CDR2 YFSETQ. Here the CDR3 reads CASSFRLSVNEKLFF. CDR3 DNA sequence: TGCGCCAGCAGCTTCCGTTTGTCAGTTAATGAAAAACTGTTTTTT.

This clone was detected only a few times. The chain employs TRBV5-5 and TRBJ1-5; D is undetermined. This CDR3 spans 15 amino acids. Germline CDR1 reads SGHKS; CDR2 reads YYEKEE (reference sequence). Between the trimmed V and J ends, which lost 0 bases and 0 bases, there was a span of 7 bases. The CDR3 nucleotides are TGTGCCAGCAGCTTGGACAGTTATAGCAATCAGCCCCAGCATTTT. Its translation: CASSLDSYSNQPQHF.

This chain uses TRBV2 with TRBJ2-3; 9 nucleotides agree with TRBD1. The V gene's germline CDR1 is SNHLY and CDR2 FYNNEI. There are 15 residues in the CDR3. Trimming cost V 6 bases and J 2 bases; bases outside gene matches: 6. In DNA form, the CDR3 reads TGTGCCAGCAGGAAGGGGACAGGGAACACAGATACGCAGTATTTT. Amino acid sequence: CASRKGTGNTDTQYF.

The chain carries TRBV5-4 and TRBJ2-5; either TRBD1 or TRBD2 may supply D (5 bases each). V was pared by 4 bases and J by 1 base, with 17 bases between. Germline values: CDR1 SGHNT, CDR2 YYREEE (reference sequence). The CDR3 spans 16 residues. The CDR3 nucleotides read TGTGCCAGCAGCACAGACCCGGGACGGATCCAAGAGACCCAGTACTTC. The encoded protein is CASSTDPGRIQETQYF.

This clone was counted a single time. CDR3 protein: CASSEGSGIAEQFF. CDR3 in DNA: TGCGCCAGCAGCGAAGGTAGCGGAATCGCCGAGCAGTTCTTC. V and J are TRBV10-1 and TRBJ2-1; D perhaps matches TRBD2 (6 bases). V lost 6 bases and J 10 bases, leaving 19 bases between the germline ends. The CDR3 consists of 14 residues. In germline, CDR1 is WNHNN, CDR2 SYGVQD (reference sequence).

In the case of this clone: Compared with germline, one end of the junction differs, possibly owing to a read error. The chain uses TRBV18 and TRBJ2-1; TRBD1 matches at 9 bases. This CDR3 region has 16 residues. Germline values: CDR1 KGHSH, CDR2 LQKENI. For the CDR3, the DNA is TGTGCCAGCTCATCACCCGGGACAGGGAGTTACAATGAGCAGTTCTTC. Its translation is CASSSPGTGSYNEQFF. Full variable domain (outside the CDR3, taken from reference TRBV18 and TRBJ2-1): NAGVMQNPRHLVRRRGQEARLRCSPMKGHSHVYWYRQLPEEGLKFMVYLQKENIIDESGMPKERFSAEFPKEGPSILRIQQVVRGDSAAYFCASSSPGTGSYNEQFFGPGTRLTVL.

The chain combines TRBV5-5 with TRBJ1-2, with a weak D call TRBD1 (6 bases). Trimming pared 2 bases from V and 2 bases from J, leaving 16 bases between. The germline gives CDR1 SGHKS, CDR2 YYEKEE (reference sequence). This CDR3 region has 16 residues. CDR3 in amino acids: CASSLSWGASNYGYTF. As DNA, the CDR3 is TGTGCCAGCAGCTTATCGTGGGGGGCGTCGAACTATGGCTACACCTTC. Together with reference TRBV5-5 and TRBJ1-2, the CDR3 gives the full variable domain: DAGVTQSPTHLIKTRGQQVTLRCSPISGHKSVSWYQQVLGQGPQFIFQYYEKEERGRGNFPDRFSARQFPNYSSELNVNALLLGDSALYLCASSLSWGASNYGYTFGSGTRLTVV.

The chain carries TRBV27 and TRBJ2-1, with 12 bases identical to TRBD2. This CDR3 comprises 14 residues. Losses at the gene ends were 6 bases for V and 5 bases for J; bases not matched to a gene: 2. Germline loops: CDR1 MNHEY, CDR2 SMNVEV (reference sequence). CDR3 in DNA: TGTGCCAGCAGACCTAGCGGGAGGGACAATGAGCAGTTCTTC. Translation: CASRPSGRDNEQFF.

V and J are TRBV19 and TRBJ1-5, with 9 bases lining up with TRBD1. The trim removed 5 bases at V and 7 bases at J, leaving 6 bases unmatched. In germline, CDR1 is LNHDA, CDR2 SQIVND (reference sequence). This CDR3 has 14 residues. The chain's CDR3 is CASSVGQGRQPQHF. CDR3 coding DNA: TGTGCCAGTAGTGTGGGACAGGGAAGGCAGCCCCAGCATTTT.

This clone was seen only once. This rearrangement joins TRBV4-1 to TRBJ1-1; 10 bases agree with TRBD1. Germline V gene data show CDR1 as MGHRA and CDR2 as YSYEKL. V lost 1 base to trimming and J lost 5 bases; unmatched junction nucleotides: 7. This CDR3 has 16 amino acids. The CDR3 nucleotides read TGCGCCAGCAGCCAAGCCCGACAGGGGGCGCGAACTGAAGCTTTCTTT. Translated, it gives CASSQARQGARTEAFF.